The clone carrying this T cell receptor (beta chain) was observed at least ten times. Its antigen is not known. CDR3 size: 16 residues. Germline V CDR1 and CDR2: SEHNR, FQNEAQ (reference sequence). The V end was cut by 0 bases, the J end by 6 bases, with 18 bases between. These data come from a study of naive and memory T cell subsets. Notes on the study in general: This RNA-based method may be sensitive to activation-related transcript changes.

The library had UMIs added by 3' ligation of an oligonucleotide to TCR cDNA. RNA was extracted from around 2.7 ml of whole blood of healthy adults. Unsorted total RNA, roughly 1 to 1,100 ng, was DNase treated before reverse transcription. Four PCR rounds used nested alpha and beta constant region primers plus the SP2 primer. TCRdb re-analysed the 5' RACE reads in MiXCR, keeping a single row per CDR3 protein. Here the sample spans 60,000 or so distinct CDR3 sequences, around 7.3% being singletons. This clonotype was obtained from a male donor in good health. The V gene is TRBV7-9, the J gene TRBJ2-7, with a tentative D call TRBD2 (5 bases). CDR3 DNA sequence: TGTGCCAGCAGCTTAGCGGGATACGGACTGTCAGGCGAGCAGTACTTC. Translated: CASSLAGYGLSGEQYF.